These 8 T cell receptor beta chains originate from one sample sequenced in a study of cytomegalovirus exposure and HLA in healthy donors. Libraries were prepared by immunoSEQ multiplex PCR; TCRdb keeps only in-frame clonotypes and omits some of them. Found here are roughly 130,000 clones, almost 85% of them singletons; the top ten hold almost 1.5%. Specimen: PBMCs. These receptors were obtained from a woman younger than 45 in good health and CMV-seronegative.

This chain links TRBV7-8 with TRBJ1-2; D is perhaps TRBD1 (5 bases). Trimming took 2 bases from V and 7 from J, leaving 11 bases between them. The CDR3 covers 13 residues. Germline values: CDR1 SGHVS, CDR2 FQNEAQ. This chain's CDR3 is CASSLRSGVGYTF. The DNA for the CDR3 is TGTGCCAGCAGCTTAAGGTCGGGGGTTGGCTACACCTTC.

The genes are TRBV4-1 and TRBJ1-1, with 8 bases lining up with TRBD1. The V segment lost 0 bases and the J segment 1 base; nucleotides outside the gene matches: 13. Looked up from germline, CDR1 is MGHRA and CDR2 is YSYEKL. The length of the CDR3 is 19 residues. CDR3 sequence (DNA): TGCGCCAGCAGCCAAGATAGGGGACGGACAGGGAAGGCGAACACTGAAGCTTTCTTT. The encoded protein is CASSQDRGRTGKANTEAFF.

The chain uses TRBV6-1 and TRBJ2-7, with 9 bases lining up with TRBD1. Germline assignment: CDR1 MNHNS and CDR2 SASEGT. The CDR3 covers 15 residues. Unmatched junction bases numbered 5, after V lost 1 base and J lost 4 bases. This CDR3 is CASSEVQGANYEQYF. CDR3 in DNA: TGTGCCAGCAGTGAAGTACAGGGGGCGAATTACGAGCAGTACTTC.

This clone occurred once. The CDR3 loop is CAPVGNRGKETQYF. The CDR3, as DNA: TGTGCCCCCGTTGGCAACAGGGGTAAAGAGACCCAGTACTTC. V is TRBV7-3 and J is TRBJ2-5, with 7 bases that match TRBD1. Germline V CDR1 and CDR2: SGHTA, FQGTGA. The J segment lost 3 bases and the V segment lost 11 bases, leaving 12 bases of the junction unmatched. This CDR3 contains 14 residues.

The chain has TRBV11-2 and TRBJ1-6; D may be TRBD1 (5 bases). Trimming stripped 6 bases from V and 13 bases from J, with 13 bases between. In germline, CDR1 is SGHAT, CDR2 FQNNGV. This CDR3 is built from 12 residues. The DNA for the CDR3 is TGTGCCAGCAGTCGGGGGAGTTTTCCCCTCCACTTT. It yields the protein CASSRGSFPLHF.

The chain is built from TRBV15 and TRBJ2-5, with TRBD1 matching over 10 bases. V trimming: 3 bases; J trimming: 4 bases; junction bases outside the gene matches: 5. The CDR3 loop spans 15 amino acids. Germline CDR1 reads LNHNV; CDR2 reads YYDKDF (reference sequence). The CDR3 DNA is TGTGCCACCAGCAGTGGGCGGACAGGGGGAGAGACCCAGTACTTC. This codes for CATSSGRTGGETQYF.

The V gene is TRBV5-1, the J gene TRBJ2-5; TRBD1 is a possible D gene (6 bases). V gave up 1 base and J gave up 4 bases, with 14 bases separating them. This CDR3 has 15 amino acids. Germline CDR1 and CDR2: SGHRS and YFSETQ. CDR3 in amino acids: CASSLLTGKGETQYF. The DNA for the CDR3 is TGCGCCAGCAGCTTGTTGACAGGAAAGGGAGAGACCCAGTACTTC.

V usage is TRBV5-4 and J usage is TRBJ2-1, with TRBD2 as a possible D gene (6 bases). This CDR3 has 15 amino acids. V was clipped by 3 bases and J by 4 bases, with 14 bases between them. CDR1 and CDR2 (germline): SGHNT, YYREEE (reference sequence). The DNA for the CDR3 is TGTGCCAGCAGCTCCCGGGGAGGCATGTACAATGAGCAGTTCTTC. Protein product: CASSSRGGMYNEQFF. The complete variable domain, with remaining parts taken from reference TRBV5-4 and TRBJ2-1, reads ETGVTQSPTHLIKTRGQQVTLRCSSQSGHNTVSWYQQALGQGPQFIFQYYREEENGRGNFPPRFSGLQFPNYSSELNVNALELDDSALYLCASSSRGGMYNEQFFGPGTRLTVL.